The 30 T cell receptor beta chains below were found in one sample sequenced in a study of shared clonotypes between healthy human individuals. Some clones are missing from TCRdb's copy, which holds only in-frame ones; the method was immunoSEQ multiplex PCR. This sample has about 120,000 clones, with approximately 70% found just once. The sample was memory CD8+ T cells sorted from blood. Subset in this sample: CD45RO+ cells pooled with CCR7-negative TemRA cells. These receptors were taken from a woman aged 25-40 years in good health.

This clone was seen only once. The chain carries TRBV6-5 and TRBJ2-7, with D maybe TRBD1 (5 bases). The ends were cut back, 8 bases at V and 4 bases at J, with 15 bases in the middle. CDR3 length equals 13 residues. CDR1 is MNHEY, CDR2 SVGAGI, per germline. In DNA form, the CDR3 reads TGTGCCAGCTTCATGGGGCAGGGTTACGAGCAGTACTTC. Translation gives CASFMGQGYEQYF.

The rearrangement joins TRBV7-6 to TRBJ1-4; D is uncertain. Germline V gene lookup returns CDR1 SGHVS and CDR2 FNYEAQ. Between the trimmed V and J ends, which lost 5 bases and 0 bases, there was a span of 13 bases. The CDR3 runs 16 residues. The CDR3 DNA sequence: TGTGCCAGCAGCCTCGCGGCCCTTACAACTAATGAAAAACTGTTTTTT. Amino acids: CASSLAALTTNEKLFF.

The chain is built from TRBV28 and TRBJ2-6; D is perhaps TRBD1 or TRBD2 (5 bases each). Germline V gene lookup returns CDR1 MDHEN and CDR2 SYDVKM. V lost 7 bases, J lost 0 bases, and 16 bases lay in between. CDR3 length: 17 amino acids. The CDR3 reads CASIRGPTNSGANVLTF. CDR3 sequence (DNA): TGTGCCAGCATAAGGGGACCCACCAACTCTGGGGCCAACGTCCTGACTTTC.

This rearrangement joins TRBV7-9 to TRBJ1-6; 8 nucleotides match TRBD1. V trimming: 5 bases; J trimming: 8 bases; junction bases outside the gene matches: 8. The CDR3 length is 15 residues. The germline gives CDR1 SEHNR, CDR2 FQNEAQ (reference sequence). The CDR3, as DNA: TGTGCCAGCAGCCTCCGGGACAGGATTGATTCACCCCTCCACTTT. This encodes CASSLRDRIDSPLHF.

This chain uses TRBV4-1 with TRBJ1-3; D is unresolved. This CDR3 is built from 12 residues. Germline lookup yields CDR1 MGHRA and CDR2 YSYEKL. V dropped 1 base and J dropped 4 bases, with 2 bases sitting between them. The CDR3 sequence: CASSQGGNTIYF. Here the CDR3 DNA reads TGCGCCAGCAGCCAAGGCGGAAACACCATATATTTT.

The rearrangement uses TRBV6-1 and TRBJ2-5, with 11 bases matching TRBD1. CDR1 is MNHNS, CDR2 SASEGT, per germline. This CDR3 contains 16 residues. Unmatched junction bases numbered 8, after V lost 3 bases and J lost 5 bases. The CDR3 sequence is CASSDQSGTGGETQYF. The CDR3 region has the DNA TGTGCCAGCAGTGACCAATCCGGGACAGGGGGTGAGACCCAGTACTTC.

V and J are TRBV20-1 and TRBJ1-1; D gene uncertain. Trimming stripped 4 bases from V and 8 bases from J, with 8 bases between. Germline V lookup: CDR1 DFQATT, CDR2 SNEGSKA (reference sequence). CDR3 length: 10 residues. DNA for the CDR3: TGCAGTGCTATGGGCAGCGAAGCTTTCTTT. Protein sequence: CSAMGSEAFF.

The chain joins TRBV7-9 to TRBJ2-7; possibly TRBD1 for D (6 bases). The V gene lost 1 base and the J gene lost 6 bases, with 19 bases spanning the gap. This CDR3 contains 16 residues. Germline V gene data show CDR1 as SEHNR and CDR2 as FQNEAQ (reference sequence). In nucleotides, the CDR3 is TGTGCCAGCAGCTTAGTTGCAGGGGATCCTACGGGCGAGCAGTACTTC. It is translated as CASSLVAGDPTGEQYF. The full variable domain, completed using reference TRBV7-9 and TRBJ2-7, is DTGVSQNPRHKITKRGQNVTFRCDPISEHNRLYWYRQTLGQGPEFLTYFQNEAQLEKSRLLSDRFSAERPKGSFSTLEIQRTEQGDSAMYLCASSLVAGDPTGEQYFGPGTRLTVT.

Concerning this clone itself: Mismatch with germline at one junction end may stem from a read error. The J gene is TRBJ2-1, the V gene TRBV20-1; D unclear. This CDR3 region has 11 residues. From germline, CDR1 is DFQATT and CDR2 SNEGSKA (reference sequence). The CDR3 loop is CSARTYYEQFF. The CDR3 nucleotides are TGCAGTGCCCGGACCTACTATGAGCAGTTCTTC.

The CDR3 DNA sequence: TGCAGTGCTAGTTCGGTGGAGACCCAGTACTTC. Amino acids: CSASSVETQYF. This chain uses TRBV20-1 with TRBJ2-5; D unresolved. CDR3 length: 11 amino acids. The ends were cut back, 3 bases at V and 5 bases at J, with 7 bases in the middle. In germline, CDR1 is DFQATT, CDR2 SNEGSKA (reference sequence).

A word on this clone: Distinct nucleotide sequences in the sample also encode this CDR3. The chain employs TRBV27 and TRBJ2-7, with D maybe TRBD2 (5 bases). From germline, CDR1 is MNHEY and CDR2 SMNVEV (reference sequence). V dropped 6 bases and J dropped 0 bases, with 12 bases sitting between them. The CDR3 length is 14 residues. The CDR3 reads CASSLTGSSYEQYF. The CDR3 region has the DNA TGTGCCAGCAGCTTAACGGGGAGCTCCTACGAGCAGTACTTC.

This clone was detected a few times. J is TRBJ1-2 and V is TRBV28; D not certain. CDR3 length equals 11 residues. V was shortened by 3 bases and J by 4 bases, with 3 bases between the two germline ends. The germline V gene encodes CDR1 MDHEN and CDR2 SYDVKM. CDR3 coding DNA: TGTGCCAGCAGTTTCCCCTATGGCTACACCTTC. It specifies CASSFPYGYTF.

Only a few counts were recorded for this clone. This chain links TRBV13 with TRBJ2-7, with D perhaps TRBD2 (5 bases). The germline V gene has CDR1 PRHDT and CDR2 FYEKMQ (reference sequence). Trimming shortened V by 4 bases and J by 0 bases, and 16 bases separated the two germline ends. This CDR3 has 16 amino acids. The CDR3 protein is CASSSAMGVDSYEQYF. In DNA, the CDR3 is TGTGCCAGCAGCTCGGCCATGGGAGTAGACTCCTACGAGCAGTACTTC.

This clone was seen only once. The gene calls are TRBV6-5 and TRBJ1-6, with TRBD1 identical over 7 bases. Germline values: CDR1 MNHEY, CDR2 SVGAGI. The J segment lost 10 bases and the V segment lost 4 bases, leaving 7 bases of the junction unmatched. The CDR3 totals 14 residues. CDR3 protein: CASSFGQAGSPLHF. The CDR3 DNA reads TGTGCCAGCAGTTTCGGACAGGCCGGCTCACCCCTCCACTTT.

The chain combines TRBV27 with TRBJ2-2, with 10 bases matching TRBD2. J lost 6 bases, V lost 2 bases, and 15 bases had no gene match. The germline V gene encodes CDR1 MNHEY and CDR2 SMNVEV (reference sequence). The CDR3 is made up of 19 amino acids. The CDR3 here is CASSLIGLAGVASPGELFF. The CDR3 DNA reads TGTGCCAGCAGTTTAATAGGGCTAGCGGGAGTCGCTTCGCCCGGGGAGCTGTTTTTT.

This clone has just one count. The V gene is TRBV10-2, the J gene TRBJ2-5; D is perhaps TRBD2 (5 bases). Trimming took off 4 bases at V and 5 bases at J, with 8 bases between the two ends. The CDR3 has 12 residues. CDR1 WSHSY and CDR2 SAAADI come from the germline V gene. The CDR3 reads CASSGRWETQYF. The CDR3 region has the DNA TGCGCCAGCAGTGGGAGGTGGGAGACCCAGTACTTC.

This chain joins TRBV7-8 and TRBJ2-7; D call uncertain. The CDR3 covers 15 residues. Germline V gene sequence: CDR1 SGHVS, CDR2 FQNEAQ. Trimming took off 2 bases at V and 0 bases at J, with 11 bases between the two ends. The CDR3 bases are TGTGCCAGCAGCTTATTAGCCCGAAGCTCCTACGAGCAGTACTTC. Translating gives CASSLLARSSYEQYF. Variable domain in full (rest from reference TRBV7-8 and TRBJ2-7): GAGVSQSPRYKVAKRGQDVALRCDPISGHVSLFWYQQALGQGPEFLTYFQNEAQLDKSGLPSDRFFAERPEGSVSTLKIQRTQQEDSAVYLCASSLLARSSYEQYFGPGTRLTVT.

The chain is built from TRBV6-6 and TRBJ2-1; 8 positions match TRBD2. The germline gives CDR1 MNHNY, CDR2 SVGAGI (reference sequence). CDR3 length: 14 amino acids. Germline trimming cut 10 bases from V and 0 bases from J; bases unmatched to any gene: 5. The CDR3 DNA is TGTGCCACCGGGGGACTAGGCTCCTACAATGAGCAGTTCTTC. It codes for CATGGLGSYNEQFF.

This clone has just a few counts. The chain uses TRBV25-1 and TRBJ2-5, with TRBD2 matching 8 bases. The assigned J gene may be wrong: the sequence end matches TRBJ2-7 better. CDR1 MGHDK and CDR2 SYGVNS come from the germline V gene. This CDR3 contains 15 residues. CDR3 in amino acids: CASSESGGRFDEQYF. In DNA form, the CDR3 reads TGTGCCAGCAGTGAATCTGGCGGGAGGTTCGACGAGCAGTACTTC.

This chain connects TRBV10-3 to TRBJ2-1, with TRBD2 matching 9 bases. The CDR3 consists of 17 residues. Per germline, CDR1 ENHRY and CDR2 SYGVKD. Unmatched junction bases numbered 10, after V lost 0 bases and J lost 7 bases. CDR3 amino acids: CAISESKASGDRNEQFF. The DNA for the CDR3 is TGTGCCATCAGTGAGTCGAAGGCTAGCGGGGATAGGAATGAGCAGTTCTTC.

This sequence joins TRBV5-1 and TRBJ2-1, with 7 bases fitting TRBD2. Germline V gives CDR1 SGHRS, CDR2 YFSETQ. The CDR3 loop spans 15 amino acids. Trimming at V came to 0 bases and at J to 9 bases, leaving 9 bases not matched to a gene. The CDR3 DNA reads TGCGCCAGCAGCTTGGAGGCGGGAGTGGCGGGTGAGCAGTTCTTC. Translated: CASSLEAGVAGEQFF.

This clone was counted a single time. This chain's CDR3 is CASHTGWSNQPQHF. CDR3 bases: TGTGCCAGCCATACAGGTTGGAGCAATCAGCCCCAGCATTTT. The chain recombines TRBV27 with TRBJ1-5; possible D gene TRBD1, 5 bases. The CDR3 loop spans 14 amino acids. Germline V lookup: CDR1 MNHEY, CDR2 SMNVEV (reference sequence). The ends were cut back, 8 bases at V and 1 base at J, with 12 bases in the middle.

This rearrangement joins TRBV5-6 to TRBJ1-3; 7 positions agree with TRBD1. CDR3 size: 14 residues. From germline, CDR1 is SGHDT and CDR2 YYEEEE. Trimming at V came to 3 bases and at J to 5 bases, leaving 5 bases not matched to a gene. CDR3 residues: CASSWGDSRNTIYF. DNA for the CDR3: TGTGCCAGCAGCTGGGGGGACAGCAGAAACACCATATATTTT.

The sample holds many counts of this clone. The genes are TRBV4-1 and TRBJ1-5, with 8 bases aligning to TRBD1. After removal of 0 bases from V and 1 base from J, the junction contained 5 bases not matched to a gene. The CDR3 loop spans 17 amino acids. The germline CDR1 and CDR2 sequences are MGHRA and YSYEKL. In nucleotides, the CDR3 is TGCGCCAGCAGCCAAGAACAGGGGGTTAACAGCAATCAGCCCCAGCATTTT. This codes for CASSQEQGVNSNQPQHF.

This clone has just a few counts. The CDR3 here is CASSEKWGEVAFF. CDR3 sequence (DNA): TGTGCCAGCTCAGAAAAGTGGGGCGAAGTGGCTTTCTTT. The chain joins TRBV18 to TRBJ1-1; perhaps TRBD1 as D (5 bases). V gave up 5 bases and J gave up 11 bases, with 18 bases separating them. The CDR3 is made up of 13 amino acids. The V gene's germline CDR1 is KGHSH and CDR2 LQKENI.

CDR3 in amino acids: CASTAGQGSGELFF. The CDR3 DNA reads TGCGCCAGCACCGCGGGACAGGGCTCCGGGGAGCTGTTTTTT. V gene TRBV5-1 combines with J gene TRBJ2-2; 9 positions match TRBD1. V gave up 6 bases and J gave up 6 bases; unmatched junction bases: 6. Germline-derived CDR1 and CDR2 are SGHRS and YFSETQ. The CDR3 has 14 residues.

The chain has TRBV5-6 and TRBJ2-3; no firm D call. The CDR3 sequence is 13 residues long. Germline CDR1 and CDR2: SGHDT and YYEEEE. Trimming took 1 base from V and 4 from J, leaving 7 bases between them. The CDR3 DNA reads as TGTGCCAGCAGCTTGATGGGCCCAGATACGCAGTATTTT. This codes for CASSLMGPDTQYF.

This clone was observed once. The DNA of the CDR3 is TGTGCCAGCAGCCCAACGGGCGGGAGCGCCTACAATGAGCAGTTCTTC. Its translation is CASSPTGGSAYNEQFF. V and J are TRBV7-9 and TRBJ2-1; 7 bases are a match to TRBD2. The CDR3 is 16 residues long. Germline V gene lookup returns CDR1 SEHNR and CDR2 FQNEAQ (reference sequence). Unmatched junction bases numbered 9, after V lost 5 bases and J lost 2 bases.

The chain recombines TRBV6-4 with TRBJ2-2; either TRBD1 or TRBD2 may supply D (6 bases each). This CDR3 is built from 15 residues. Germline CDR1 and CDR2: MRHNA and SNTAGT. V was shortened by 5 bases and J by 2 bases, with 12 bases between the two germline ends. The CDR3 nucleotides are TGTGCCAGCAGTCCCGCGGGACATAACACCGGGGAGCTGTTTTTT. The encoded protein is CASSPAGHNTGELFF.

This clone was recorded a few times. The J gene is TRBJ1-4, the V gene TRBV4-1, with TRBD1 matching 7 bases. V lost 4 bases, J lost 6 bases, and 11 bases stayed unmatched. CDR3 size: 16 residues. Germline CDR1 reads MGHRA; CDR2 reads YSYEKL. As DNA, the CDR3 is TGCGCCAGCAGCCCGAATAGAGGGGGCTTGGATGAAAAACTGTTTTTT. Its translation: CASSPNRGGLDEKLFF.